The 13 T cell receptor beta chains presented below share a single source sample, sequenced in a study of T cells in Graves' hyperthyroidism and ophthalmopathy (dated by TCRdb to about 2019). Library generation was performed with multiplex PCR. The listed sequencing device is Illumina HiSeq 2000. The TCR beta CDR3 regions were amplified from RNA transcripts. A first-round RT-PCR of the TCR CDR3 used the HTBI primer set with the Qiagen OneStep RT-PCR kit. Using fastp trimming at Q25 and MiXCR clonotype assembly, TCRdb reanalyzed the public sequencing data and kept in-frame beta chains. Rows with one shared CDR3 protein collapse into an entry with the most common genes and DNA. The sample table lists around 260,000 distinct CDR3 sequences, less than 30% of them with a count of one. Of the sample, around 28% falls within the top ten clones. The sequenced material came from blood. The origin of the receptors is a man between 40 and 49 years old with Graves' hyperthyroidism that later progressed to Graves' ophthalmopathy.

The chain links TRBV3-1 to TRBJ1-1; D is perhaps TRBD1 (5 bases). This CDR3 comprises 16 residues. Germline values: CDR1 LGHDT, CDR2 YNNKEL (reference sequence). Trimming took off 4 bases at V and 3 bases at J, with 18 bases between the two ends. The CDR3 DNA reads TGTGCCAGCAGCCCGCCGCTTACGGGGCGTGACACTGAAGCTTTCTTT. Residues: CASSPPLTGRDTEAFF.

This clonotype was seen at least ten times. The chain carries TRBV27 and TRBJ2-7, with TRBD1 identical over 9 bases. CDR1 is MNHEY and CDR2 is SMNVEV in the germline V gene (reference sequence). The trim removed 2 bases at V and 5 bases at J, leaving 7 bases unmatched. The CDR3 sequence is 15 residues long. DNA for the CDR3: TGTGCCAGCAGTTTAACCGGGACAGGGCGCCACGAGCAGTACTTC. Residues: CASSLTGTGRHEQYF.

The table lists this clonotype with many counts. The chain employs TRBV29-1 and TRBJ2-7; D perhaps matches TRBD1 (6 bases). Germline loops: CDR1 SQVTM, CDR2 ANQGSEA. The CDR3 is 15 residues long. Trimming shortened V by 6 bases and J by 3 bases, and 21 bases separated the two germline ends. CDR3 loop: CSVQKDGTRHYEQYF. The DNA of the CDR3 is TGCAGCGTACAAAAAGACGGGACAAGACACTACGAGCAGTACTTC.

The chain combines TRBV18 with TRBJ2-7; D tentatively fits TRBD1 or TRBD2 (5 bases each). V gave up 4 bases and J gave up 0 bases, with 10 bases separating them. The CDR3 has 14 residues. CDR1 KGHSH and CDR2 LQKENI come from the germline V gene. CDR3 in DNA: TGTGCCAGCTCACGGGACCGACTCTCCTACGAGCAGTACTTC. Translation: CASSRDRLSYEQYF.

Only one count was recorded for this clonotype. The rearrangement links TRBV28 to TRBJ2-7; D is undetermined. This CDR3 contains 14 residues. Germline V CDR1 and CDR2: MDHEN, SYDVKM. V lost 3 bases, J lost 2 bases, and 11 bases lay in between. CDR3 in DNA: TGTGCCAGCAGTTTTTCAACGATAACCTACGAGCAGTACTTC. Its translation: CASSFSTITYEQYF. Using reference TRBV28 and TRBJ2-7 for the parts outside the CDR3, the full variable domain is DVKVTQSSRYLVKRTGEKVFLECVQDMDHENMFWYRQDPGLGLRLIYFSYDVKMKEKGDIPEGYSVSREKKERFSLILESASTNQTSMYLCASSFSTITYEQYFGPGTRLTVT.

The CDR3 bases are TGTGCCAGCAGCGTAGATGGTAGCGGGAGGGCCCACGAGCAGTACTTC. It translates to CASSVDGSGRAHEQYF. The V call is TRBV9, the J call TRBJ2-7; 11 bases are a match to TRBD2. V gave up 0 bases and J gave up 5 bases; unmatched junction bases: 7. Germline CDR1 and CDR2: SGDLS and YYNGEE. The CDR3 sequence is 16 residues long. Looking up the rest from reference TRBV9 and TRBJ2-7 gives the full variable domain: DSGVTQTPKHLITATGQRVTLRCSPRSGDLSVYWYQQSLDQGLQFLIQYYNGEERAKGNILERFSAQQFPDLHSELNLSSLELGDSALYFCASSVDGSGRAHEQYFGPGTRLTVT.

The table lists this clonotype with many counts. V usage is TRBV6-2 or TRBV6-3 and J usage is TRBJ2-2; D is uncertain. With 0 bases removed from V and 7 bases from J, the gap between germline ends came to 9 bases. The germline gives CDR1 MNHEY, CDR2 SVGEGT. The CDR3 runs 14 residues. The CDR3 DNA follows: TGTGCCAGCAGTTACTCGAGAAGGCTCGGGGAGCTGTTTTTT. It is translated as CASSYSRRLGELFF.

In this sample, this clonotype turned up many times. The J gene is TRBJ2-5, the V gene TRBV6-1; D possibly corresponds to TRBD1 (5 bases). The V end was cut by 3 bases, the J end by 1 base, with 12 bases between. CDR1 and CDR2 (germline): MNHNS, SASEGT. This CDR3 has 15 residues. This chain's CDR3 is CASSEIGHPQETQYF. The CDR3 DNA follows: TGTGCCAGCAGTGAGATTGGACATCCCCAAGAGACCCAGTACTTC.

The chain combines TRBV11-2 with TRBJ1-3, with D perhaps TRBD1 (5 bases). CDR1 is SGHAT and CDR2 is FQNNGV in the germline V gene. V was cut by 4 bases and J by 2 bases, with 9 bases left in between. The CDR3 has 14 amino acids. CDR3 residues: CASSSGTPGNTIYF. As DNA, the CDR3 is TGTGCCAGCAGCTCCGGGACGCCTGGAAACACCATATATTTT.

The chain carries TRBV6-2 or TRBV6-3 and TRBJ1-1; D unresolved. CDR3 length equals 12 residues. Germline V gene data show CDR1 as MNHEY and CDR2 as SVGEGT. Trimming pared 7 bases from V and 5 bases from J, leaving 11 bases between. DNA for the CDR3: TGTGCCAGCAAAAAGGGAAGGACTGAAGCTTTCTTT. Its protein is CASKKGRTEAFF.

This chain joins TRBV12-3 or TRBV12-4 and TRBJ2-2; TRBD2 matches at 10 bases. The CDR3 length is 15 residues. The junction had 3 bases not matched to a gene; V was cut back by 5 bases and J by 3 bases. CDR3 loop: CASSQLAGDTGELFF. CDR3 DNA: TGTGCCAGCAGTCAGCTAGCGGGAGACACCGGGGAGCTGTTTTTT.

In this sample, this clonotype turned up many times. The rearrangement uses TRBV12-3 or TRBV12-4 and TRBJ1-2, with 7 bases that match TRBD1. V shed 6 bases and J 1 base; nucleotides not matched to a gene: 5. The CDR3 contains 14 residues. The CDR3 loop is CASSSNRGNYGYTF. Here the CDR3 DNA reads TGTGCCAGCAGCTCAAACAGGGGTAACTATGGCTACACCTTC.

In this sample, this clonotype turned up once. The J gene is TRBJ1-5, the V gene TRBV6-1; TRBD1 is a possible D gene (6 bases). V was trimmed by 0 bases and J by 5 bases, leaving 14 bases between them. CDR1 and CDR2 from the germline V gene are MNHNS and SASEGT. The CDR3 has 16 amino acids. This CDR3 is CASSEAIQQGDQPQHF. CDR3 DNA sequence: TGTGCCAGCAGTGAAGCGATTCAACAGGGTGATCAGCCCCAGCATTTT.